Presented here are 29 T cell receptor beta chains from one specimen sequenced in a study of shared clonotypes between healthy human individuals. Sequencing used immunoSEQ multiplex PCR; TCRdb keeps in-frame clones, though not all of them. Of about 2.3 million clones in the sample, more than 80% were seen once. The sample taken for sequencing was naive CD4+ T cells from PBMCs. Sample subset: CD45RA+ positively selected. The receptors were gathered from a man between 18 and 35 years old in good health. Some clones in this sample may be carry-over from other donors' samples.

The chain recombines TRBV7-9 with TRBJ2-5; 14 bases map to TRBD2. The CDR3 spans 17 residues. Germline CDR1 SEHNR, CDR2 FQNEAQ (reference sequence). V shed 5 bases, J shed 5 bases, and the junction held 10 bases outside the gene matches. The CDR3 protein is CASSPRTSGRFWETQYF. CDR3 bases: TGTGCCAGCAGCCCTCGGACTAGCGGGAGGTTTTGGGAGACCCAGTACTTC.

The CDR3 DNA sequence: TGTGCCAGCAGTAGACAGGGGTTCGGGGAGCTGTTTTTT. It specifies CASSRQGFGELFF. The rearrangement links TRBV27 to TRBJ2-2; TRBD1 matches 8 bases. V trimming: 5 bases; J trimming: 7 bases; junction bases outside the gene matches: 3. This CDR3 contains 13 residues. CDR1 and CDR2 (germline): MNHEY, SMNVEV (reference sequence).

This sequence joins TRBV4-1 and TRBJ2-2; possibly TRBD1 or TRBD2 for D (6 bases each). The V and J ends lost 4 bases and 10 bases respectively, with 22 bases between them. The CDR3 is 16 amino acids. The germline V gene encodes CDR1 MGHRA and CDR2 YSYEKL. Written as DNA, the CDR3 is TGCGCCAGCAGCCCGAAGGGGGGCACAGGGCCGGCGGAGCTGTTTTTT. Translation gives CASSPKGGTGPAELFF.

The J gene is TRBJ2-1, the V gene TRBV2; a possible D gene is TRBD2 (5 bases). Germline V CDR1 and CDR2: SNHLY, FYNNEI. The CDR3 runs to 15 residues. Deletions cut 1 base from V and 6 bases from J, with 13 bases between. CDR3 residues: CASSEGLLMGNEQFF. CDR3 in DNA: TGTGCCAGCAGTGAAGGACTACTTATGGGCAATGAGCAGTTCTTC.

Regarding this clone: Other DNA sequences in the sample encode the same CDR3. This chain connects TRBV6-1 to TRBJ2-7; maybe TRBD1 (6 bases). Germline assignment: CDR1 MNHNS and CDR2 SASEGT. V dropped 6 bases and J dropped 3 bases, with 9 bases sitting between them. The CDR3 is 12 residues long. This chain's CDR3 is CASSETGYEQYF. The CDR3 DNA follows: TGTGCCAGCAGCGAGACAGGCTACGAGCAGTACTTC.

The rearrangement joins TRBV5-1 to TRBJ2-7, with 8 bases lining up with TRBD1. Trimming at V came to 2 bases and at J to 1 base, leaving 5 bases not matched to a gene. Looked up from germline, CDR1 is SGHRS and CDR2 is YFSETQ. This CDR3 region has 15 residues. The CDR3 is CASSLTGGESYEQYF. CDR3 DNA: TGCGCCAGCAGCTTAACAGGGGGAGAGTCCTACGAGCAGTACTTC.

The CDR3 bases are TGTGCCAGCAGTGAAATCGCCGGGACAGGAAATCAGCCCCAGCATTTT. It specifies CASSEIAGTGNQPQHF. The gene calls are TRBV6-1 and TRBJ1-5; 8 positions match TRBD1. CDR1 is MNHNS, CDR2 SASEGT, per germline. Germline trimming cut 2 bases from V and 4 bases from J; bases unmatched to any gene: 7. The CDR3 sequence is 16 residues long.

The rearrangement links TRBV9 to TRBJ2-1; D tentatively fits TRBD1 or TRBD2 (5 bases each). Germline V lookup: CDR1 SGDLS, CDR2 YYNGEE. With 2 bases removed from V and 3 bases from J, the gap between germline ends came to 12 bases. The CDR3 has 15 residues. The CDR3 here is CASSVATGHYNEQFF. Written as DNA, the CDR3 is TGTGCCAGCAGCGTGGCGACGGGGCACTACAATGAGCAGTTCTTC.

The chain employs TRBV28 and TRBJ2-5; 8 bases line up with TRBD1. The CDR3 has 14 amino acids. Germline CDR1 and CDR2: MDHEN and SYDVKM. J lost 5 bases, V lost 2 bases, and 4 bases had no gene match. CDR3 sequence (DNA): TGTGCCAGCAGTTTACTGCAGGGGGCTGAGACCCAGTACTTC. Encoded protein: CASSLLQGAETQYF.

CDR3 nucleotides: TGTGCCAGCAGCGGACCTGGGACATTTTCTGGAAACACCATATATTTT. Its protein product is CASSGPGTFSGNTIYF. The chain carries TRBV9 and TRBJ1-3; perhaps TRBD1 as D (6 bases). CDR3 length: 16 residues. V shed 3 bases and J shed 1 base, with 14 bases lying between them. Germline loops: CDR1 SGDLS, CDR2 YYNGEE.

The chain is built from TRBV7-2 and TRBJ2-3; 11 bases fit TRBD2. The germline gives CDR1 SGHTA, CDR2 FQGNSA. The CDR3 has 17 residues. J lost 7 bases, V lost 5 bases, and 14 bases had no gene match. CDR3 DNA: TGTGCCAGCAGCCCACGGGCGACTAGCGGGACTGCGTATACGCAGTATTTT. Translated: CASSPRATSGTAYTQYF.

Worth noting for this clone: Other DNA sequences within the sample encode an identical CDR3. The chain employs TRBV28 and TRBJ2-5; D gene ambiguous. From germline, CDR1 is MDHEN and CDR2 SYDVKM. CDR3 length equals 11 residues. The V end lost 6 bases, the J end lost 2 bases, and 4 bases lay between the germline ends. DNA for the CDR3: TGTGCCAGCAGGACGCAAGAGACCCAGTACTTC. This sequence encodes CASRTQETQYF.

This chain uses TRBV28 with TRBJ1-5, with D tentatively TRBD1 (6 bases). The germline gives CDR1 MDHEN, CDR2 SYDVKM. V lost 2 bases and J 4 bases, leaving 9 bases between the germline ends. There are 14 residues in the CDR3. CDR3 residues: CASSLTQGNQPQHF. The CDR3 bases are TGTGCCAGCAGTTTAACCCAGGGGAATCAGCCCCAGCATTTT. The full variable domain, with the rest looked up from reference TRBV28 and TRBJ1-5, is DVKVTQSSRYLVKRTGEKVFLECVQDMDHENMFWYRQDPGLGLRLIYFSYDVKMKEKGDIPEGYSVSREKKERFSLILESASTNQTSMYLCASSLTQGNQPQHFGDGTRLSIL.

The DNA for the CDR3 is TGTGCCAGCCGAACCGGGACTAGTCGTTCCGAGCAGTACTTC. This codes for CASRTGTSRSEQYF. The chain joins TRBV5-4 to TRBJ2-7; TRBD2 aligns across 8 bases. Germline trimming cut 7 bases from V and 6 bases from J; bases unmatched to any gene: 12. CDR1 is SGHNT, CDR2 YYREEE, per germline (reference sequence). This CDR3 contains 14 residues.

This chain joins TRBV11-2 and TRBJ1-1, with 9 bases matching TRBD1. Germline V lookup: CDR1 SGHAT, CDR2 FQNNGV. The V segment lost 6 bases and the J segment 4 bases; nucleotides outside the gene matches: 15. The length of the CDR3 is 17 residues. CDR3 DNA sequence: TGTGCCAGCAGACCGCTCGCAAGACAGGGGGTGAGCACTGAAGCTTTCTTT. It translates to CASRPLARQGVSTEAFF.

The chain is built from TRBV7-9 and TRBJ2-2; D is perhaps TRBD1 (6 bases). The CDR3 has 16 amino acids. The germline V and J ends were trimmed by 2 bases and 5 bases, with 15 bases remaining between them. Looked up from germline, CDR1 is SEHNR and CDR2 is FQNEAQ (reference sequence). CDR3 residues: CASSLPRDTETGELFF. The CDR3 region has the DNA TGTGCCAGCAGCTTACCCCGGGACACAGAGACCGGGGAGCTGTTTTTT.

This chain links TRBV5-1 with TRBJ2-1; tentatively, D is TRBD1 (6 bases). The V end was cut by 2 bases, the J end by 5 bases, with 14 bases between. Germline CDR1 SGHRS, CDR2 YFSETQ. This CDR3 comprises 15 residues. DNA for the CDR3: TGCGCCAGCAGCTTCTTACAGGGTACCCACAATGAGCAGTTCTTC. This translates into CASSFLQGTHNEQFF.

The V and J genes are TRBV28 and TRBJ1-5; possibly TRBD1 for D (5 bases). V was cut by 6 bases and J by 0 bases, with 27 bases left in between. CDR3 size: 20 residues. The germline gives CDR1 MDHEN, CDR2 SYDVKM. The CDR3 spells CASRTPGRRIPNNSNQPQHF. The CDR3 DNA reads as TGTGCCAGCAGAACCCCGGGACGGAGAATACCGAATAATAGCAATCAGCCCCAGCATTTT.

The chain joins TRBV5-3 to TRBJ2-1; 7 bases match TRBD2. TRBV5-3 is known as an ORF, though its function is uncertain. The CDR3 is 17 residues long. V shed 0 bases, J shed 0 bases, and the junction held 6 bases outside the gene matches. The CDR3 loop is CARSLGLRGSSYNEQFF. The CDR3 DNA is TGTGCCAGAAGCTTGGGGCTGCGGGGGAGCTCCTACAATGAGCAGTTCTTC.

Written as DNA, the CDR3 is TGTGCCAGCAGCCCGGGACAGGGGAAAAACATTCAGTACTTC. The encoded protein is CASSPGQGKNIQYF. This chain joins TRBV9 and TRBJ2-4; 10 bases fit TRBD1. Germline CDR1 reads SGDLS; CDR2 reads YYNGEE. The V segment lost 4 bases and the J segment 4 bases; nucleotides outside the gene matches: 2. CDR3 length equals 14 residues.

The V call is TRBV5-1, the J call TRBJ1-5; 7 bases match TRBD1. Germline CDR1 and CDR2: SGHRS and YFSETQ. J gave up 0 bases and V 5 bases, and 8 bases lay outside the gene matches. The CDR3 length is 16 residues. The CDR3 coding sequence is TGCGCCAGCAGTAGCGGGGACAGAAATAGCAATCAGCCCCAGCATTTT. This gives the protein CASSSGDRNSNQPQHF.

This chain uses TRBV5-6 with TRBJ1-2; no firm D call. V was cut by 3 bases and J by 3 bases, with 18 bases left in between. In germline, CDR1 is SGHDT, CDR2 YYEEEE. This CDR3 comprises 16 residues. Here the CDR3 reads CASSSEKWAQDYGYTF. CDR3 DNA sequence: TGTGCCAGCAGCTCAGAGAAGTGGGCCCAGGACTATGGCTACACCTTC.

This rearrangement joins TRBV28 to TRBJ2-1; D may be TRBD1 (6 bases). With 6 bases removed from V and 3 bases from J, the gap between germline ends came to 21 bases. Germline CDR1 and CDR2: MDHEN and SYDVKM. This CDR3 has 17 amino acids. The DNA for the CDR3 is TGTGCCAGCAGCCAGTGGGCGAGGGGGAGACACTACAATGAGCAGTTCTTC. The encoded protein is CASSQWARGRHYNEQFF.

This chain connects TRBV7-9 to TRBJ2-7; D unresolved. The V gene's germline CDR1 is SEHNR and CDR2 FQNEAQ (reference sequence). V gave up 4 bases and J gave up 3 bases, with 16 bases separating them. The CDR3 spans 15 residues. The CDR3 DNA is TGTGCCAGCAGCTCGCCGGACCAGAACCTCTACGAGCAGTACTTC. Translated, it gives CASSSPDQNLYEQYF.

This chain joins TRBV9 and TRBJ2-1; 9 nucleotides match TRBD2. The CDR3 runs to 16 residues. With 2 bases clipped from V and 6 bases from J, the junction kept 9 bases outside the gene matches. Germline assignment: CDR1 SGDLS and CDR2 YYNGEE. Here the CDR3 DNA reads TGTGCCAGCAGCGTTCGTAGCGGGAGAGGGGGCAATGAGCAGTTCTTC. Translated: CASSVRSGRGGNEQFF.

The V and J genes are TRBV4-1 and TRBJ2-3; 14 nucleotides match TRBD2. CDR1 is MGHRA and CDR2 is YSYEKL in the germline V gene. The CDR3 sequence is 17 residues long. Unmatched junction bases numbered 6, after V lost 4 bases and J lost 3 bases. The CDR3 region has the DNA TGCGCCAGCAGCCGTTGGACTAGCGGGAGGAAGACAGATACGCAGTATTTT. Translating gives CASSRWTSGRKTDTQYF.

The V gene is TRBV6-6, the J gene TRBJ1-3; no definite D call. This CDR3 spans 16 amino acids. Trimming shortened V by 7 bases and J by 0 bases, and 16 bases separated the two germline ends. Germline CDR1 reads MNHNY; CDR2 reads SVGAGI (reference sequence). DNA of the CDR3: TGTGCCAGCATCGAGGCAGATCTCTCCTCTGGAAACACCATATATTTT. This codes for CASIEADLSSGNTIYF.

The sample holds one count of this clone. The chain uses TRBV6-7 and TRBJ2-1, with TRBD2 matching 9 bases. TRBV6-7 is given ORF status, its function remaining uncertain. V lost 6 bases, J lost 8 bases, and 11 bases stayed unmatched. CDR3 size: 15 residues. The CDR3 loop reads CASRLPGLADDEQFF. The CDR3 nucleotides are TGTGCCAGCAGATTACCGGGACTAGCTGATGATGAGCAGTTCTTC.

In nucleotides, the CDR3 is TGTGCCAGCAGCCCGGGACAGGGGGCACGAGAGACCCAGTACTTC. Translated: CASSPGQGARETQYF. The chain uses TRBV5-8 and TRBJ2-5; TRBD1 matches 12 bases. This CDR3 region has 15 residues. Germline V gene lookup returns CDR1 SGHTS and CDR2 YDEGEE. With V trimmed by 4 bases and J by 4 bases, 5 bases remained unmatched.